Sequencing of this T cell receptor (beta chain) was carried out in a study of cytomegalovirus exposure and HLA in healthy donors. Study results and caveats: The only immune exposure information that was available was CMV serostatus. Using a false discovery rate of 0.05, a later analysis showed that 16,951 TCR beta sequences were associated with HLA alleles. The classifier reportedly diagnosed cytomegalovirus status with high specificity and sensitivity.

Comment on this clone: Antigen unknown.

Germline CDR1 reads SGHTA; CDR2 reads FQGTGA. The CDR3 has 13 residues. V lost 3 bases and J 4 bases, leaving 9 bases between the germline ends. Both 60 Vbeta primers and 13 Jbeta primers went into the PCR. Method: immunoSEQ multiplex PCR; TCRdb's copy keeps in-frame clones and lacks some. The sample carries about 190,000 clones, roughly 80% recorded once. The V gene is TRBV7-3, the J gene TRBJ1-1, with D uncertain. This receptor was obtained from a woman aged 25 to 39 in good health and CMV-seropositive. Material for sequencing was PBMCs. This chain's CDR3 is CASSFTRGTEAFF. In DNA, the CDR3 is TGTGCCAGCAGCTTTACACGGGGCACTGAAGCTTTCTTT.